The 22 T cell receptor beta chains below all came from one sample that was sequenced in a study of T cells in tuberculosis. Profiling relied on immunoSEQ multiplex PCR, and the TCRdb table lists in-frame clones only, not all of them. This table holds tens of thousands of clones, 97% found once. Sequenced material: PBMCs. All receptors come from a donor between 5 and 29 years old with latent tuberculosis or without tuberculosis infection.

The V call is TRBV5-5, the J call TRBJ1-4; a weak D match, TRBD1 (6 bases). Germline V lookup: CDR1 SGHKS, CDR2 YYEKEE (reference sequence). CDR3 length: 15 residues. V was pared by 3 bases and J by 3 bases, with 12 bases between. CDR3 nucleotide sequence: TGTGCCAGCAGCTCCGTCAGGGGTTCTAATGAAAAACTGTTTTTT. The encoded protein is CASSSVRGSNEKLFF.

This chain uses TRBV19 with TRBJ1-1; possible D gene TRBD1, 5 bases. The CDR3 is 15 amino acids. From germline, CDR1 is LNHDA and CDR2 SQIVND (reference sequence). Trimming shortened V by 3 bases and J by 3 bases, and 14 bases separated the two germline ends. CDR3: CASSIRVGGDTEAFF. CDR3 DNA sequence: TGTGCCAGTAGTATCAGGGTAGGAGGGGACACTGAAGCTTTCTTT.

The chain couples TRBV18 to TRBJ2-7, with TRBD1 matching over 9 bases. Germline V gives CDR1 KGHSH, CDR2 LQKENI. The CDR3 length is 15 residues. With V trimmed by 3 bases and J by 1 base, 4 bases remained unmatched. This CDR3 is CASSPGQGSSYEQYF. DNA for the CDR3: TGTGCCAGCTCACCCGGACAGGGGAGTTCCTACGAGCAGTACTTC.

The genes are TRBV9 and TRBJ2-1; D is unresolved. Germline V gene data show CDR1 as SGDLS and CDR2 as YYNGEE. The CDR3 spans 14 residues. The V and J ends lost 2 bases and 7 bases respectively, with 13 bases between them. CDR3 DNA: TGTGCCAGCAGCGTCGGTCGAACAGAAAATGAGCAGTTCTTC. Protein sequence: CASSVGRTENEQFF.

The chain uses TRBV29-1 and TRBJ1-1; a weak D match, TRBD1 (5 bases). The V end lost 6 bases, the J end lost 3 bases, and 20 bases lay between the germline ends. CDR1 and CDR2 from the germline V gene are SQVTM and ANQGSEA. The CDR3 sequence is 15 residues long. CDR3 nucleotide sequence: TGCAGCGTCCCCCTACGTCAGGGAGGGGACACTGAAGCTTTCTTT. It yields the protein CSVPLRQGGDTEAFF.

In nucleotides, the CDR3 is TGTGCCAGCAGCGTAGCTCAGGGGCTGAATGAAAAACTGTTTTTT. Its translation: CASSVAQGLNEKLFF. This sequence joins TRBV9 and TRBJ1-4, with D maybe TRBD1 (6 bases). Trimming stripped 0 bases from V and 5 bases from J, with 11 bases between. The CDR3 length is 15 residues. Germline CDR1 SGDLS, CDR2 YYNGEE.

The gene calls are TRBV6-1 and TRBJ1-1, with 7 nucleotides matching TRBD1. CDR3 length: 14 amino acids. Germline trimming cut 2 bases from V and 5 bases from J; bases unmatched to any gene: 5. The V gene's germline CDR1 is MNHNS and CDR2 SASEGT. Here the CDR3 DNA reads TGTGCCAGCAGTGAACGACAGGGCAGGACTGAAGCTTTCTTT. It codes for CASSERQGRTEAFF.

The V gene is TRBV6-1, the J gene TRBJ1-5; unclear D gene. The V end lost 4 bases, the J end lost 3 bases, and 13 bases lay between the germline ends. The CDR3 length is 15 residues. CDR1 and CDR2 (germline): MNHNS, SASEGT. The CDR3 bases are TGTGCCAGCAGTGCTTCCGACACATACAATCAGCCCCAGCATTTT. Its protein product is CASSASDTYNQPQHF.

CDR3 in DNA: TGTGCCATCAGTGAGTCGCGACAGGGGAACACTGAAGCTTTCTTT. This translates into CAISESRQGNTEAFF. The chain employs TRBV10-3 and TRBJ1-1; 7 positions match TRBD1. The CDR3 extends over 15 amino acids. Germline V gives CDR1 ENHRY, CDR2 SYGVKD. V shed 0 bases, J shed 1 base, and the junction held 2 bases outside the gene matches.

This chain links TRBV4-2 with TRBJ2-3; a possible D gene is TRBD2 (6 bases). Trimming left V 0 bases short and J 2 bases short, with 15 bases between. Germline CDR1 is LGHNA and CDR2 is YNFKEQ. The CDR3 runs 17 residues. In nucleotides, the CDR3 is TGTGCCAGCAGCCAAGAACTCCCGGGACTCCACACAGATACGCAGTATTTT. This gives the protein CASSQELPGLHTDTQYF.

The rearrangement links TRBV18 to TRBJ1-1; weak D call: TRBD1 (5 bases). CDR1 is KGHSH and CDR2 is LQKENI in the germline V gene. Trimming took off 4 bases at V and 4 bases at J, with 16 bases between the two ends. This CDR3 contains 15 residues. The CDR3 protein is CASSLTQGVRTEAFF. The CDR3, as DNA: TGTGCCAGCTCACTCACTCAGGGCGTACGCACTGAAGCTTTCTTT.

The chain carries TRBV28 and TRBJ2-1; TRBD1 matches 9 bases. The CDR3 is made up of 15 amino acids. Germline trimming cut 6 bases from V and 4 bases from J; bases unmatched to any gene: 7. The germline gives CDR1 MDHEN, CDR2 SYDVKM. The chain's CDR3 is CASSYQDRGYNEQFF. The CDR3 DNA is TGTGCCAGCAGCTATCAGGACAGGGGATACAATGAGCAGTTCTTC.

The chain uses TRBV5-5 and TRBJ2-5; D is possibly TRBD1 (5 bases). Germline V lookup: CDR1 SGHKS, CDR2 YYEKEE (reference sequence). V shed 7 bases and J shed 5 bases, with 12 bases lying between them. This CDR3 has 12 amino acids. This CDR3 is CASAQGLETQYF. As DNA, the CDR3 is TGTGCCAGCGCGCAGGGCTTGGAGACCCAGTACTTC.

This chain links TRBV15 with TRBJ2-1; no clear D. CDR3 length: 13 residues. The V end was cut by 0 bases, the J end by 8 bases, with 8 bases between. Germline loops: CDR1 LNHNV, CDR2 YYDKDF (reference sequence). DNA of the CDR3: TGTGCCACCAGCAGAGACCACTCCCATGAGCAGTTCTTC. Translation: CATSRDHSHEQFF. Full variable domain (missing parts from reference TRBV15 and TRBJ2-1): DAMVIQNPRYQVTQFGKPVTLSCSQTLNHNVMYWYQQKSSQAPKLLFHYYDKDFNNEADTPDNFQSRRPNTSFCFLDIRSPGLGDTAMYLCATSRDHSHEQFFGPGTRLTVL.

A single count supports this clone. CDR3 DNA: TGTGCCAGCAGCCTGCTAGCGGGAGAGACCCAGTACTTC. Its translation: CASSLLAGETQYF. This sequence joins TRBV11-3 and TRBJ2-5; 8 bases fit TRBD2. Germline assignment: CDR1 SGHNT and CDR2 YENEEA. The CDR3 has 13 residues. Trimming cost V 5 bases and J 4 bases; bases outside gene matches: 3.

The V call is TRBV5-1, the J call TRBJ1-2; D is unresolved. Germline CDR1 and CDR2: SGHRS and YFSETQ. V lost 3 bases and J lost 6, with 15 bases in between. This CDR3 is 14 amino acids long. The CDR3 DNA is TGCGCCAGCAGCTCCCTCCCGGGTGGTGATGGCTACACCTTC. Protein: CASSSLPGGDGYTF.

V gene TRBV9 combines with J gene TRBJ2-7; 10 bases are a match to TRBD2. This CDR3 comprises 14 residues. Germline CDR1 SGDLS, CDR2 YYNGEE. J gave up 4 bases and V 0 bases, and 1 base lay outside the gene matches. The CDR3 spells CASSVGSGGYEQYF. Written as DNA, the CDR3 is TGTGCCAGCAGCGTAGGTAGCGGGGGGTACGAGCAGTACTTC.

The CDR3 reads CASGPGTGARGNTIYF. CDR3 coding DNA: TGTGCTAGTGGTCCTGGGACAGGGGCGAGGGGAAACACCATATATTTT. The rearrangement links TRBV12-5 to TRBJ1-3; 10 bases align to TRBD1. Looked up from germline, CDR1 is LGHNT and CDR2 is FRNRAP. This CDR3 comprises 16 residues. With 5 bases clipped from V and 4 bases from J, the junction kept 8 bases outside the gene matches.

V and J are TRBV7-2 and TRBJ2-1, with D tentatively TRBD1 (5 bases). This CDR3 is built from 13 residues. V was shortened by 1 base and J by 8 bases, with 9 bases between the two germline ends. Germline values: CDR1 SGHTA, CDR2 FQGNSA. DNA for the CDR3: TGTGCCAGCAGCTTAGGGACATCAGATGAGCAGTTCTTC. Its translation is CASSLGTSDEQFF.

The rearrangement uses TRBV11-2 and TRBJ2-7, with TRBD1 identical over 7 bases. The CDR3 is 13 residues long. V was clipped by 6 bases and J by 8 bases; unmatched bases: 10. The germline CDR1 and CDR2 sequences are SGHAT and FQNNGV. In DNA form, the CDR3 reads TGTGCCAGCAGGAGCCTCCCGACAGGGCAGCAGTACTTC. Translating gives CASRSLPTGQQYF.

In this sample, this clone turned up a few times. The rearrangement uses TRBV30 and TRBJ2-1; D possibly corresponds to TRBD1 (5 bases). The CDR3 sequence is 13 residues long. V lost 5 bases to trimming and J lost 1 base, with 9 bases between them. Looked up from germline, CDR1 is GTSNPN and CDR2 is SVGIG (reference sequence). The CDR3: CAWGQGSYNEQFF. The CDR3 nucleotides are TGTGCCTGGGGCCAGGGATCCTACAATGAGCAGTTCTTC.

The chain combines TRBV2 with TRBJ1-1, with a weak D call TRBD1 (5 bases). Germline lookup yields CDR1 SNHLY and CDR2 FYNNEI. V lost 5 bases, J lost 6 bases, and 16 bases lay in between. This CDR3 is built from 14 residues. CDR3 bases: TGTGCCAGCAGTTCACCAAGGGGATTCCCTGAAGCTTTCTTT. This encodes CASSSPRGFPEAFF.